A single sample gave rise to the 7 T cell receptor beta chains below, sequenced in a study of OX40 agonist ivuxolimab in advanced cancers. Here immunoSEQ multiplex PCR was the method, and the copy in TCRdb shows in-frame clones only, minus some. The sample records roughly 53,000 clones, almost 85% being singletons. Sequencing used CD4+ or CD8+ T cells sorted from blood, obtained in a trial of the OX40 agonist ivuxolimab. The receptors were sampled from an adult with an advanced solid tumor such as melanoma, head and neck, liver or kidney cancer.

V is TRBV12-5 and J is TRBJ2-7; 9 bases are a match to TRBD2. Trimming at V came to 5 bases and at J to 4 bases, leaving 6 bases not matched to a gene. The CDR3 has 14 amino acids. Germline V gene sequence: CDR1 LGHNT, CDR2 FRNRAP. The CDR3, as DNA: TGTGCTAGTGGTGTAGCGGGAGTGGAGTACGAGCAGTACTTC. Encoded protein: CASGVAGVEYEQYF.

The gene calls are TRBV11-2 and TRBJ1-1; D remains unclear. This CDR3 spans 15 amino acids. Germline CDR1 reads SGHAT; CDR2 reads FQNNGV. V was pared by 2 bases and J by 6 bases, with 16 bases between. DNA of the CDR3: TGTGCCAGCAGCTTACCAGGCAACATGGAGGCTGAAGCTTTCTTT. Its translation: CASSLPGNMEAEAFF.

This clone was detected only a few times. The rearrangement joins TRBV19 to TRBJ1-5; TRBD1 agrees at 9 bases. The CDR3 spans 15 residues. Germline V lookup: CDR1 LNHDA, CDR2 SQIVND (reference sequence). V gave up 4 bases and J gave up 3 bases; unmatched junction bases: 4. CDR3 region: CASSRQGELNQPQHF. For the CDR3, the DNA is TGTGCCAGTAGTAGACAGGGGGAACTCAATCAGCCCCAGCATTTT.

This chain joins TRBV5-4 and TRBJ1-3, with D possibly being TRBD1 (5 bases). Germline CDR1 and CDR2: SGHNT and YYREEE (reference sequence). Trimming took off 0 bases at V and 2 bases at J, with 18 bases between the two ends. The length of the CDR3 is 18 residues. CDR3 bases: TGTGCCAGCAGCTTGGGCGACGGGGGTCCCGTTGCTGGAAACACCATATATTTT. This gives the protein CASSLGDGGPVAGNTIYF.

Here the CDR3 reads CASRDSGSYEQYF. The CDR3 DNA is TGTGCCAGCAGGGACAGCGGAAGTTACGAGCAGTACTTC. This rearrangement joins TRBV27 to TRBJ2-7, with D perhaps matching TRBD1 (6 bases). CDR1 MNHEY and CDR2 SMNVEV come from the germline V gene (reference sequence). The CDR3 has 13 residues. Trimming stripped 6 bases from V and 4 bases from J, with 13 bases between.

This sequence joins TRBV7-8 and TRBJ2-2; 15 positions agree with TRBD2. The trim removed 2 bases at V and 5 bases at J, leaving 9 bases unmatched. The CDR3 has 19 amino acids. Per the germline V gene, CDR1 is SGHVS and CDR2 is FQNEAQ. In DNA form, the CDR3 reads TGTGCCAGCAGCTTAAATCCGGGACTAGCGGGAGGTGATACCGGGGAGCTGTTTTTT. Translation: CASSLNPGLAGGDTGELFF. Using reference TRBV7-8 and TRBJ2-2 for the parts outside the CDR3, the full variable domain is GAGVSQSPRYKVAKRGQDVALRCDPISGHVSLFWYQQALGQGPEFLTYFQNEAQLDKSGLPSDRFFAERPEGSVSTLKIQRTQQEDSAVYLCASSLNPGLAGGDTGELFFGEGSRLTVL.

V is TRBV5-1 and J is TRBJ1-1; 9 positions agree with TRBD1. The CDR3 sequence is 17 residues long. CDR1 is SGHRS, CDR2 YFSETQ, per germline. The V segment lost 3 bases and the J segment 6 bases; nucleotides outside the gene matches: 15. The CDR3 nucleotides are TGCGCCAGCAGCTACATTGTGGATCGTACAGGGGGCTCTGAAGCTTTCTTT. Residues: CASSYIVDRTGGSEAFF.